This T cell receptor (beta chain) was sequenced during a study of Graves' ophthalmopathy and Graves' hyperthyroidism. Investigators amplified TCR beta CDR3 regions from RNA transcripts. Second-round multiplex PCR came after a first-round RT-PCR that employed HTBI primers. Via MiXCR, TCRdb re-called the multiplex PCR reads, giving one row per CDR3 protein. In the table there are around 170,000 distinct CDR3 sequences, around two fifths of which are singletons. The CDR3 spans 17 residues. V was pared by 6 bases and J by 12 bases, with 32 bases between. The sample comprised peripheral blood. This clonotype was obtained from a woman aged 40 to 50 with Graves' ophthalmopathy. The chain uses TRBV12-3 or TRBV12-4 and TRBJ1-2; D may be TRBD1 (5 bases). The CDR3 DNA is TGTGCCAGCAGCCTTTCCCCTTTACCCGGGACTCAATCTTCTCACACCTTC. Protein product: CASSLSPLPGTQSSHTF.